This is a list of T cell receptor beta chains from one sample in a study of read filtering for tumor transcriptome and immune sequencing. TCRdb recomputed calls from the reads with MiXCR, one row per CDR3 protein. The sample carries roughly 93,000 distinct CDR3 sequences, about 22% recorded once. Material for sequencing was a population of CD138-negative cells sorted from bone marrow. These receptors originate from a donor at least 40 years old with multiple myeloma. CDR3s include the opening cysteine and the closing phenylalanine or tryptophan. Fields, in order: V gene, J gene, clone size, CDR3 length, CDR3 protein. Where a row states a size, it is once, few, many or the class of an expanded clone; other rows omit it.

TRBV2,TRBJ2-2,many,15,CASSRTSGTTGELFF
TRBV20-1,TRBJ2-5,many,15,CSARSDRVGEETQYF
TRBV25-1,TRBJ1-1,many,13,CASALGRNTEAFF
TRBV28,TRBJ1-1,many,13,CASSLWGNTEAFF
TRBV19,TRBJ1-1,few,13,CASSQGGSTEAFF
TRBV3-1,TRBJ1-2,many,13,CASSQVVGDSYTF
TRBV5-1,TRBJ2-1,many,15,CASSLVLAGSNEQFF
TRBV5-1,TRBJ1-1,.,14,CDSSLDMRNTEAFF
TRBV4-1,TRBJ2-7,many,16,CASSPWMGPSSYEQYF
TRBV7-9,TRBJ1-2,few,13,CASSLGGRVGYTF
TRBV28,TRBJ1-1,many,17,CASSPRSYRLNGTEAFF
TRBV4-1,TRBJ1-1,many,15,CASSQDQVPNTEAFF
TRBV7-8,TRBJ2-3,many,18,CASSLRDVGRLYADTQYF
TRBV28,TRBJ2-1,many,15,CASSSPGTGGNEQFF
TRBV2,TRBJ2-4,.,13,CASSVGLWNIQYF
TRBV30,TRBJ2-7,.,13,CARSEGRTYEQYF
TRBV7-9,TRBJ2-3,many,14,CASSWTSGGDTQYF
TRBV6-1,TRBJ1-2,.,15,CASSEGSQRNYGYTF
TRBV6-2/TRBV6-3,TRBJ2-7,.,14,CASSYKPCRSDQYF
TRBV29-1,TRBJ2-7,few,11,CSVADLYEQYF
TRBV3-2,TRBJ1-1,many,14,CASSHGTANTEAFF
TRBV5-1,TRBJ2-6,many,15,CASSFTESGANVLTF
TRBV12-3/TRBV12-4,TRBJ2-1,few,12,CASNDLEDEQFF
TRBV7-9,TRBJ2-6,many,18,CASSQGDRGNSGANVLTF
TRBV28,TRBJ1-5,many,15,CASRLPAAITQPQHF
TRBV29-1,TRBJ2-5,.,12,CSAREGPGTQYF